This T cell receptor (beta chain) derives from a study of blood T cell repertoires in COVID-19. Across the whole study: Sites in the United States, Italy and Spain provided acute and convalescent COVID-19 samples. From T cells, B-cell-depleted T cells, or PBMCs came the material, which was cDNA or gDNA.

Authors' methods: Estimation of nucleated cell counts relied on the amplification of reference gene primers. Assay: immunoSEQ multiplex PCR; the TCRdb copy retains only in-frame clones and omits some. The V and J calls and clone size were taken over from that table, and D and trimming were inferred from the DNA. Here the sample spans around 200,000 clones, about 83% being singletons. The germline CDR1 and CDR2 sequences are SNHLY and FYNNEI. The V and J ends lost 7 bases and 7 bases respectively, with 5 bases between them. The CDR3 extends over 10 amino acids. The TCR sequence derives from a man between 18 and 29 years old with active or convalescent COVID-19. The J gene is TRBJ1-3, the V gene TRBV2; D ambiguous. The specimen was peripheral blood. CDR3 DNA: TGTGCCAGCAAGGAGAACACCATATATTTT. The encoded protein is CASKENTIYF.